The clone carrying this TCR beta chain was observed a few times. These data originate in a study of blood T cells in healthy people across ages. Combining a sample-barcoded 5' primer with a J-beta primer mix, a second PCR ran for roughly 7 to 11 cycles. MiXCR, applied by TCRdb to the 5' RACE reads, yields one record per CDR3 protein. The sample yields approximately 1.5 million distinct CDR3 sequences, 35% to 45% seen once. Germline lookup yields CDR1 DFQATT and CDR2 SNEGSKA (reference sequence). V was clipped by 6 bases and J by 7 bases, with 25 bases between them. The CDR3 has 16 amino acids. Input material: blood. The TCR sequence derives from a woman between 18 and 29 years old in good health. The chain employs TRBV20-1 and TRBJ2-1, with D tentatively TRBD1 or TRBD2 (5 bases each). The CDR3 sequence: CSANGAQGRIANEQFF. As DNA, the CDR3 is TGCAGTGCCAATGGGGCCCAGGGAAGGATAGCGAATGAGCAGTTCTTC.